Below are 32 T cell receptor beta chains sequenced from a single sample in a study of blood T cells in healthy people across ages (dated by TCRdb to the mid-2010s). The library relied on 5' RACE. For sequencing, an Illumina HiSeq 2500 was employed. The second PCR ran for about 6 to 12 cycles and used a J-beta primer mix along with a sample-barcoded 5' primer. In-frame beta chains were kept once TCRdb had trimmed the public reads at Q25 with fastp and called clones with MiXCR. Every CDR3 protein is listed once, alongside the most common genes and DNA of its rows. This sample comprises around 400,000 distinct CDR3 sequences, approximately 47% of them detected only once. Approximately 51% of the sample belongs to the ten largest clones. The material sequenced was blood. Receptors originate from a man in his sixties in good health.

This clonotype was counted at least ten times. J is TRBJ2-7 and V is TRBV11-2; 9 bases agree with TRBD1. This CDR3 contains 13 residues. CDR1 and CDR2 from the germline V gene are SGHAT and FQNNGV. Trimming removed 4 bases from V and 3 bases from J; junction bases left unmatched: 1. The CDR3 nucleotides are TGTGCCAGCAGCTGGGACAGGGTCTACGAGCAGTACTTC. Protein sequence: CASSWDRVYEQYF.

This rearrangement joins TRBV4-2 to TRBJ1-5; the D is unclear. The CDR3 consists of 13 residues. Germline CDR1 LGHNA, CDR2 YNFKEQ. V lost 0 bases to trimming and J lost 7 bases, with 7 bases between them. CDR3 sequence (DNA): TGTGCCAGCAGCCAAGATAAGTGGCAGCCCCAGCATTTT. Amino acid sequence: CASSQDKWQPQHF.

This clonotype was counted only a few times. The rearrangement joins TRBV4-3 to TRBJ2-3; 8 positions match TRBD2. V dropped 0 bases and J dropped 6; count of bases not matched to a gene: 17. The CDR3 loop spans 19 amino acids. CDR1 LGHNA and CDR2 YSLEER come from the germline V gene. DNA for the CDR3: TGCGCCAGCAGCCAAGATCCGAGCGGGCGGGGGGCCGCAGGGGATACGCAGTATTTT. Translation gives CASSQDPSGRGAAGDTQYF.

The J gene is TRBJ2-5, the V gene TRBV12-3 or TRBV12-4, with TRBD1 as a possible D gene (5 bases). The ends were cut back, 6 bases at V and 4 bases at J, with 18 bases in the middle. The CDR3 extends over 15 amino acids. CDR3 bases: TGTGCCAGCAGCCAAAGGGGTATGAATGGAGAGACCCAGTACTTC. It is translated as CASSQRGMNGETQYF.

DNA for the CDR3: TGTGCCAGCAGCTCATCAGGGGGTACCAATGAAAAACTGTTTTTT. This sequence encodes CASSSSGGTNEKLFF. This chain joins TRBV7-9 and TRBJ1-4; TRBD1 matches 7 bases. This CDR3 is 15 amino acids long. J lost 5 bases, V lost 4 bases, and 7 bases had no gene match. The germline V gene has CDR1 SEHNR and CDR2 FQNEAQ (reference sequence). Full variable domain (outside the CDR3, taken from reference TRBV7-9 and TRBJ1-4): DTGVSQNPRHKITKRGQNVTFRCDPISEHNRLYWYRQTLGQGPEFLTYFQNEAQLEKSRLLSDRFSAERPKGSFSTLEIQRTEQGDSAMYLCASSSSGGTNEKLFFGSGTQLSVL.

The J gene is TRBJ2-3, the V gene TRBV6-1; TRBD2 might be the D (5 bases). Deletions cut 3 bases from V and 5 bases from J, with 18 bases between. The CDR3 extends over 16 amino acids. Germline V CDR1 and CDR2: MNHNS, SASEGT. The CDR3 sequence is CASSDPPAGLVDTQYF. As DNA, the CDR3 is TGTGCCAGCAGTGACCCACCTGCGGGTTTGGTAGATACGCAGTATTTT.

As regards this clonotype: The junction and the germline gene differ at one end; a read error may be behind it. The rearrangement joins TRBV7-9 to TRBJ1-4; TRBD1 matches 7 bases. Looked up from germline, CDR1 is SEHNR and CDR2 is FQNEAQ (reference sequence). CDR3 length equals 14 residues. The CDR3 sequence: CASSLGQSREKLFF. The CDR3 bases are TGCGCCAGCAGCTTGGGACAGTCGAGAGAAAAACTGTTTTTT.

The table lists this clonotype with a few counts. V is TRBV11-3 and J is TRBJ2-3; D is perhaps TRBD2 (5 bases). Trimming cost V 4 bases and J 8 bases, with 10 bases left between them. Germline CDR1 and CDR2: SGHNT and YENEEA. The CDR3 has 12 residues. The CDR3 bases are TGTGCCAGCAGCTCCCCTGGGAGTACGCAGTATTTT. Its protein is CASSSPGSTQYF.

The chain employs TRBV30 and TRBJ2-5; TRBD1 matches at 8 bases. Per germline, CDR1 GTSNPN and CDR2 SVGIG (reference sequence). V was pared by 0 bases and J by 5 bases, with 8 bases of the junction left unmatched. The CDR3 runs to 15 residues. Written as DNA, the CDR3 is TGTGCCTGGAGTGTACAGAACAGGGGGTGGGAGACCCAGTACTTC. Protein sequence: CAWSVQNRGWETQYF.

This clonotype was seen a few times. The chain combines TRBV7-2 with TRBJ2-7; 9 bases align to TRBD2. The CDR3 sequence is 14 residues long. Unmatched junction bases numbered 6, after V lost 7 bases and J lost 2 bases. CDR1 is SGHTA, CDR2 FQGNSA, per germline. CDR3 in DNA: TGTGCCAGCACCGGCGGGGGGGGAACCTACGAGCAGTACTTC. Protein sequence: CASTGGGGTYEQYF.

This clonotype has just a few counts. CDR3 protein: CASSLRDSSDTQYF. The CDR3 nucleotides read TGCGCCAGCAGCCTAAGGGACAGTTCGGATACGCAGTATTTT. The chain joins TRBV4-3 to TRBJ2-3, with TRBD1 matching 7 bases. Germline CDR1 LGHNA, CDR2 YSLEER. V shed 4 bases, J shed 6 bases, and the junction held 7 bases outside the gene matches. The CDR3 has 14 amino acids.

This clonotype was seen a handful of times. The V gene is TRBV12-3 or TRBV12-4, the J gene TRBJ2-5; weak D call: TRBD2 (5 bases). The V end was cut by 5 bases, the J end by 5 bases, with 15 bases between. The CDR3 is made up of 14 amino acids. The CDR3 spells CASSLTLGGETQYF. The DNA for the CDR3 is TGTGCCAGCAGTCTAACTTTGGGCGGGGAGACCCAGTACTTC.

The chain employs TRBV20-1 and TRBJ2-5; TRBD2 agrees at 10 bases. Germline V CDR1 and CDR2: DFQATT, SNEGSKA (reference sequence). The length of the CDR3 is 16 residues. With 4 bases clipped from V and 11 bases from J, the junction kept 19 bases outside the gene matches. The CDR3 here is CSATDRGSGRTYEQYF. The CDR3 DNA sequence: TGCAGTGCTACCGATAGGGGTAGCGGGAGGACCTATGAGCAGTACTTC.

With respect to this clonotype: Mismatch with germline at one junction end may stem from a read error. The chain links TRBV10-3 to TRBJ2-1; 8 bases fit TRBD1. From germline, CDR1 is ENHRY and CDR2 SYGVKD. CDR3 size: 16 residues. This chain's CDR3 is CAISFTGGSSYNGQFF. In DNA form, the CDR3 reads TGTGCCATCAGCTTTACAGGGGGGAGCTCCTACAATGGGCAGTTCTTC.

CDR3 sequence (DNA): TGTGCCAGCAGCTCACGACAAGGGAGGGTGAATACGCAGTATTTT. Its protein product is CASSSRQGRVNTQYF. The chain is built from TRBV11-2 and TRBJ2-3; 7 nucleotides line up with TRBD2. Germline V lookup: CDR1 SGHAT, CDR2 FQNNGV. The V segment lost 4 bases and the J segment 7 bases; nucleotides outside the gene matches: 11. There are 15 residues in the CDR3.

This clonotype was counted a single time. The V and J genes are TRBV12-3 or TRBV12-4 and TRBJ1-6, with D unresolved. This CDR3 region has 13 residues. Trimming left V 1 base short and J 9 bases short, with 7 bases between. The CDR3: CASSLGGSSPLHF. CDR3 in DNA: TGTGCCAGCAGTTTAGGAGGGAGTTCACCCCTCCACTTT.

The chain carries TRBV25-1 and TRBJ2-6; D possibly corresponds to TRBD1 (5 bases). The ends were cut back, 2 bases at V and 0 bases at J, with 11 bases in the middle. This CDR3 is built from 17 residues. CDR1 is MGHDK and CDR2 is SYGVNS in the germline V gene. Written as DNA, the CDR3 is TGTGCCAGCAGTGAAGCAGGGATTAGCTCTGGGGCCAACGTCCTGACTTTC. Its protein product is CASSEAGISSGANVLTF.

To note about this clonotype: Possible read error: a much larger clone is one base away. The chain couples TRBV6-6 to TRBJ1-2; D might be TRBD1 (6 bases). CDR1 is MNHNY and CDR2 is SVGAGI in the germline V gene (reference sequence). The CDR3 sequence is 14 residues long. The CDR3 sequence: CASSYSGLYGGYAF. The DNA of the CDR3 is TGTGCCAGCAGTTACTCGGGACTATATGGGGGCTACGCCTTC.

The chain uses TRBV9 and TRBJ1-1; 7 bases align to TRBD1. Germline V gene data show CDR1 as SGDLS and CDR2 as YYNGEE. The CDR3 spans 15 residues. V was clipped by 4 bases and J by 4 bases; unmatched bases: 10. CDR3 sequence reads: CASSQTPTGSTEAFF. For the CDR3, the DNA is TGTGCCAGCAGCCAGACACCGACAGGGTCCACTGAAGCTTTCTTT.

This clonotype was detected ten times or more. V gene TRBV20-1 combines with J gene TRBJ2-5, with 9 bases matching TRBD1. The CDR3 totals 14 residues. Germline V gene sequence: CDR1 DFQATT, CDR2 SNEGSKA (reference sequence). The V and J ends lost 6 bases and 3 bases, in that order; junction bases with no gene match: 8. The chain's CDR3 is CSALPGQGKETQYF. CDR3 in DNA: TGCAGTGCCCTTCCGGGACAGGGAAAAGAGACCCAGTACTTC.

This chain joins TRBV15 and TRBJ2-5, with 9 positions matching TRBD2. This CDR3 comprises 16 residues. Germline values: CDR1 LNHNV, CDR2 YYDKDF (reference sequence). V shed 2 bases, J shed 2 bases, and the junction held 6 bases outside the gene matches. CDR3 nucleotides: TGTGCCACCAGCAGACTCCCCAGCGGGGGGCAAGAGACCCAGTACTTC. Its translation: CATSRLPSGGQETQYF.

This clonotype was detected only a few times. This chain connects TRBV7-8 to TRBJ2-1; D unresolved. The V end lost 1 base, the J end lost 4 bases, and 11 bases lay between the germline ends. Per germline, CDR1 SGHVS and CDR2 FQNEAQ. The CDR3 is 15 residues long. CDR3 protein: CASSLGTTDYNEQFF. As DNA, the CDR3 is TGTGCCAGCAGCTTAGGGACCACGGATTACAATGAGCAGTTCTTC.

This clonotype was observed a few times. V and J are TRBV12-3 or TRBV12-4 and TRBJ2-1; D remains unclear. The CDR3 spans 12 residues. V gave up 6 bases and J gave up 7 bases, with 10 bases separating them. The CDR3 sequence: CASSTAGNEQFF. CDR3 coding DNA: TGTGCCAGCAGCACGGCCGGGAATGAGCAGTTCTTC.

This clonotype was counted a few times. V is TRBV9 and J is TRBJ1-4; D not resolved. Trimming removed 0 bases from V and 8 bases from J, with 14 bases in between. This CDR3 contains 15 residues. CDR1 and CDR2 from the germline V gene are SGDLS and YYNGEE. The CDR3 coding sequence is TGTGCCAGCAGCGTAGACCTCAGGATAACGGAAAAACTGTTTTTT. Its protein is CASSVDLRITEKLFF.

CDR3 protein: CASSLLRSSSYNEQFF. Written as DNA, the CDR3 is TGTGCCAGCAGTTTATTACGGTCAAGCTCCTACAATGAGCAGTTCTTC. V and J are TRBV27 and TRBJ2-1, with D unresolved. Looked up from germline, CDR1 is MNHEY and CDR2 is SMNVEV (reference sequence). This CDR3 contains 16 residues. Trimming shortened V by 1 base and J by 0 bases, and 10 bases separated the two germline ends.

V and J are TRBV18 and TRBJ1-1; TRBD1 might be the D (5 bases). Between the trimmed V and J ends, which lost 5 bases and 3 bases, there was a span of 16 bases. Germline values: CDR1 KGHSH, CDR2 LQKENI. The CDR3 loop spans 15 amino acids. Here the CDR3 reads CASSEPAGRDTEAFF. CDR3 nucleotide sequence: TGTGCCAGCTCAGAACCCGCAGGGCGCGACACTGAAGCTTTCTTT.

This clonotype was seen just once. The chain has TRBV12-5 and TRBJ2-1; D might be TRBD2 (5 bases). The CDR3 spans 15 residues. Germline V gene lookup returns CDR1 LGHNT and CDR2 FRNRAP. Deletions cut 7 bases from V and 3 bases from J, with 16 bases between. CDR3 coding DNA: TGTGCTAGTGCCATAGCGACCGGAGACTACAATGAGCAGTTCTTC. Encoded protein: CASAIATGDYNEQFF.

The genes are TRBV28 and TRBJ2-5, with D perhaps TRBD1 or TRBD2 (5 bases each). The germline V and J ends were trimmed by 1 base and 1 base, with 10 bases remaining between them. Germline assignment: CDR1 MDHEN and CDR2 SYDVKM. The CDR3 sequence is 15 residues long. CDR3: CASSLYRGVQETQYF. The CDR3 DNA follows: TGTGCCAGCAGTTTATATAGAGGGGTCCAAGAGACCCAGTACTTC.

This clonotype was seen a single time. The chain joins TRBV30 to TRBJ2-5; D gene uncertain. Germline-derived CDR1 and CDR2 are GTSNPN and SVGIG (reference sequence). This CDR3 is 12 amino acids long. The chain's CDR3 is CATAGQAETQYF. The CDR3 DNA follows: TGTGCTACGGCCGGGCAGGCCGAGACCCAGTACTTC.

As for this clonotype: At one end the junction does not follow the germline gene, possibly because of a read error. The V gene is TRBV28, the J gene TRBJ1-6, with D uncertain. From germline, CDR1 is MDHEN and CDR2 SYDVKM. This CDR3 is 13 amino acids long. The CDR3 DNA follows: TGTGCCAGCAGTCCCGGGGTAGGTTCACCCCCCCACTTT. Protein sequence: CASSPGVGSPPHF.

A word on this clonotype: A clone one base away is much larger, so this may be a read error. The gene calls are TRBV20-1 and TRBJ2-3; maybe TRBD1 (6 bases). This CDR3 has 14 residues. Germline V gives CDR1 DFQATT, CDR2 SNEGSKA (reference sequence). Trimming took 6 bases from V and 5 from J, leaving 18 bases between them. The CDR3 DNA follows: TGCAGTGCCACAGGGTTTGGCATCGTAGATACGCAGTATTTT. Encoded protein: CSATGFGIVDTQYF.

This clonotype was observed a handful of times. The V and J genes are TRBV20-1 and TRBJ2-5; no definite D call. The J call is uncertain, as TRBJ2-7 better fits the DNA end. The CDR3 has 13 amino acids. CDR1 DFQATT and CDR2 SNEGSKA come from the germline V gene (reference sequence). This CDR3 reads CSARGPTAREQYF. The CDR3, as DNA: TGCAGTGCTAGGGGCCCCACCGCTCGCGAGCAGTACTTC.